This TCR beta chain is from a study of T cell changes during pregnancy in multiple sclerosis. Trimming at V came to 2 bases and at J to 6 bases, leaving 4 bases not matched to a gene. This CDR3 is built from 13 residues. Germline CDR1 reads SGHRS; CDR2 reads YFSETQ. Clones were read by immunoSEQ multiplex PCR, and TCRdb kept only the in-frame ones, dropping some. The sample records 100,000 or so clones, about 89% being singletons. The TCR originated in a female donor with multiple sclerosis, enrolled in a pregnancy study. Specimen: peripheral blood, collected after pregnancy. The chain links TRBV5-1 to TRBJ1-1; TRBD1 aligns across 7 bases. The CDR3 sequence is CASSFGRGPEAFF. Here the CDR3 DNA reads TGCGCCAGCAGCTTTGGTAGGGGGCCTGAAGCTTTCTTT.